The 7 T cell receptor beta chains presented below share a single source sample, sequenced in a study of molecular identifiers for immune sequencing clone quantification. Each CDR3 protein is one row after TCRdb ran MiXCR on the PCR reads. The repertoire consists of approximately 550,000 distinct CDR3 sequences, with over 20% occurring once and the leading ten covering about 0.8%. Sample: naive CD8+ T cells from blood, with Jurkat cell RNA spiked in. Subset in this sample: FACS-sorted CD8+CD4-CCR7+CD45RA+ naive T cells. Every receptor here comes from a human donor in good health. Some libraries in this study had Jurkat cell RNA spiked in.

The J gene is TRBJ2-1, the V gene TRBV7-9; D unresolved. The CDR3 has 15 amino acids. V lost 8 bases, J lost 3 bases, and 17 bases lay in between. Germline-derived CDR1 and CDR2 are SEHNR and FQNEAQ (reference sequence). The DNA for the CDR3 is TGTGCCAGCCCTGAAAAAACCGACCTCTACAATGAGCAGTTCTTC. Translated, it gives CASPEKTDLYNEQFF.

V gene TRBV6-4 combines with J gene TRBJ1-2; 10 bases agree with TRBD1. Germline CDR1 and CDR2: MRHNA and SNTAGT. This CDR3 contains 16 residues. V was clipped by 7 bases and J by 4 bases; unmatched bases: 12. CDR3 loop: CASTNSPGTGVYGYTF. CDR3 in DNA: TGTGCCAGCACCAATAGCCCGGGGACAGGGGTCTATGGCTACACCTTC.

This clonotype was recorded a few times. The chain couples TRBV4-3 to TRBJ2-7; tentative D call: TRBD2 (5 bases). This CDR3 region has 16 residues. The V and J ends lost 0 bases and 0 bases respectively, with 12 bases between them. The germline gives CDR1 LGHNA, CDR2 YSLEER. CDR3 nucleotide sequence: TGCGCCAGCAGCCAAGATGCGACGGGGAGCTCCTACGAGCAGTACTTC. Its translation: CASSQDATGSSYEQYF.

This clonotype was detected only a few times. The chain is built from TRBV24-1 and TRBJ2-3; TRBD1 might be the D (5 bases). The CDR3 contains 15 residues. Per the germline V gene, CDR1 is KGHDR and CDR2 is SFDVKD. Deletions cut 9 bases from V and 0 bases from J, with 15 bases between. The CDR3 spells CATGLGAASTDTQYF. CDR3 bases: TGTGCCACCGGGTTAGGGGCGGCTAGCACAGATACGCAGTATTTT.

This clonotype occurred once. Possible read error: a much larger clone is one base away. V gene TRBV7-9 combines with J gene TRBJ2-5, with TRBD1 matching 8 bases. CDR1 and CDR2 (germline): SEHNR, FQNEAQ (reference sequence). CDR3 length: 18 residues. V was pared by 1 base and J by 2 bases, with 12 bases of the junction left unmatched. The CDR3 reads CASSLVTGQAPRQETQYF. For the CDR3, the DNA is TGTGCCAGCAGCTTAGTGACGGGACAGGCCCCAAGGCAAGAGACCCAGTACTTC.

This clonotype turned up a few times. This sequence joins TRBV24-1 and TRBJ2-3; D uncertain. Trimming took 3 bases from V and 5 from J, leaving 8 bases between them. There are 13 residues in the CDR3. Germline CDR1 KGHDR, CDR2 SFDVKD. The CDR3 DNA reads as TGTGCCACCAGTGATCCCGTTAGAGATACGCAGTATTTT. Its translation is CATSDPVRDTQYF.

The rearrangement uses TRBV6-2 or TRBV6-3 and TRBJ2-7; the D call may be TRBD1 or TRBD2 (5 bases each). This CDR3 has 14 residues. In germline, CDR1 is MNHEY, CDR2 SVGEGT. With 0 bases removed from V and 2 bases from J, the gap between germline ends came to 8 bases. CDR3: CASSYSGPTYEQYF. CDR3 DNA: TGTGCCAGCAGTTACTCGGGACCCACCTACGAGCAGTACTTC.